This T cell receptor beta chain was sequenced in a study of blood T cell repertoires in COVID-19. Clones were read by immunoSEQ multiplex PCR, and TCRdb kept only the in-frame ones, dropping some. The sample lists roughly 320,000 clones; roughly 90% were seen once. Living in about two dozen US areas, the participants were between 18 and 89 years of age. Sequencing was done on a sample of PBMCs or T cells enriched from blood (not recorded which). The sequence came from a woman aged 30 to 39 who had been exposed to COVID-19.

The CDR3 protein is CASSASVFGNTIYF. The CDR3 region has the DNA TGTGCCAGCAGTGCCTCGGTTTTTGGAAACACCATATATTTT. The chain couples TRBV25-1 to TRBJ1-3; D is undetermined. The CDR3 sequence is 14 residues long. Germline V gene lookup returns CDR1 MGHDK and CDR2 SYGVNS. Deletions cut 4 bases from V and 3 bases from J, with 10 bases between.